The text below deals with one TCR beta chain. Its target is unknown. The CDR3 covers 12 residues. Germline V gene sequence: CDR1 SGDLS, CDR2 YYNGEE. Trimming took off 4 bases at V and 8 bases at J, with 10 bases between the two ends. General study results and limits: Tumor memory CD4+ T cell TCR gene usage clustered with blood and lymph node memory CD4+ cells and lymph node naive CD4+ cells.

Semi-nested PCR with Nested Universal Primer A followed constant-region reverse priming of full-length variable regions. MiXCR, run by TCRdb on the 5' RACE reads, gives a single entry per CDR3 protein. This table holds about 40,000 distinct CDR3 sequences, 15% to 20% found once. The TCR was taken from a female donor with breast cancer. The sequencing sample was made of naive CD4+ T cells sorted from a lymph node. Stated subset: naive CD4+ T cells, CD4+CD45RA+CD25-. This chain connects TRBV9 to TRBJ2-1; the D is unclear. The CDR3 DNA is TGTGCCAGCAGCCCTCAGTGGGATGAGCAGTTCTTC. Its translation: CASSPQWDEQFF.